This TCR beta chain is drawn from a study of cytomegalovirus exposure and HLA in healthy donors. CDR1 is ENHRY, CDR2 SYGVKD, per germline. Trimming at V came to 2 bases and at J to 8 bases, leaving 5 bases not matched to a gene. The length of the CDR3 is 16 residues. Study-level findings and limits: The classifier reportedly diagnosed cytomegalovirus status with high specificity and sensitivity. Under in vitro conditions, three CMV-associated chains were confirmed as specific for CMV antigens. 164 TCR beta chains were listed as cytomegalovirus-associated.

Donors came from a validation cohort of 90 to 150 subjects, distinct from the first 666-subject cohort. A note on this clone: What it binds is unknown.

Method: immunoSEQ multiplex PCR; TCRdb's copy keeps in-frame clones and lacks some. This table holds approximately 230,000 clones, about 90% found once. This chain uses TRBV10-3 with TRBJ2-1; 14 nucleotides align to TRBD2. The sequencing sample was made of PBMCs. This receptor was identified in a man between 18 and 29 years old in good health and CMV-seropositive. CDR3 bases: TGTGCCATCAGTGAGCTGGGGACTAGCGGGAGTTATGAGCAGTTCTTC. Translating it yields CAISELGTSGSYEQFF.